Listed below are T cell receptor beta chains from one sample, sequenced in a study of T-cell reconstitution after alpha-beta-depleted transplantation in children. TCRdb ran MiXCR on the PCR reads and lists one entry per CDR3 protein. This table has around 300,000 distinct CDR3 sequences, approximately 23% appearing once. Sequencing used PBMCs, mostly from graft donor cells, obtained 180 days after TCRalphabeta/CD19-depleted stem cell transplant. The receptors derive from a male patient under 18 who had a stem cell transplant for acute lymphoblastic leukemia, so the T cells may come from the graft donor. The CDR3 runs from the conserved cysteine through the conserved F or W. Each record gives: J gene, clone size, D gene, V gene, CDR3 DNA, CDR3 protein. A D gene is named only where the DNA matches it firmly. Part of the rows lack a size; the others show once, few, many or a class for expanded clones.

j_gene: TRBJ2-5
abundance: once
d_gene: -
v_gene: TRBV12-3/TRBV12-4
CDR3nt: TGTGCCAGCACCACCCGGGTCGGGGCCCAGTACTTC
CDR3aa: CASTTRVGAQYF

j_gene: TRBJ1-5
abundance: few
d_gene: -
v_gene: TRBV11-2
CDR3nt: TGTGCCAGCAGCTTAGGCGGGCCGCCAAATCAGCCCCAGCATTTT
CDR3aa: CASSLGGPPNQPQHF

j_gene: TRBJ1-1
abundance: -
d_gene: -
v_gene: TRBV7-6
CDR3nt: TGTGCCAGCAGCTTACTGGGTCACACTGAAGCTTTCTTT
CDR3aa: CASSLLGHTEAFF

j_gene: TRBJ2-1
abundance: few
d_gene: -
v_gene: TRBV6-5
CDR3nt: TGTGCCAGCAGTTACCGGGGACCCCCAAACGTAGACAATGAGCAGTTCTTC
CDR3aa: CASSYRGPPNVDNEQFF

j_gene: TRBJ2-1
abundance: many
d_gene: TRBD1
v_gene: TRBV11-2
CDR3nt: TGTGCCAGCAGCTTAGACTGGGGACAGGGGGGCAATGAGCAGTTCTTC
CDR3aa: CASSLDWGQGGNEQFF

j_gene: TRBJ2-7
abundance: -
d_gene: TRBD1
v_gene: TRBV13
CDR3nt: TGTGCCAGCAGCGCAGGGGGCGCTTGGAGCTACGAGCAGTACTTC
CDR3aa: CASSAGGAWSYEQYF

j_gene: TRBJ2-2
abundance: few
d_gene: -
v_gene: TRBV2
CDR3nt: TGTGCCAGCAGTGAGGGGGAGCTGTTTTTT
CDR3aa: CASSEGELFF

j_gene: TRBJ2-5
abundance: -
d_gene: -
v_gene: TRBV12-3/TRBV12-4
CDR3nt: TGTGCCAGCAGTTTACAGGGACTTACGAGGACCCAGTACTTC
CDR3aa: CASSLQGLTRTQYF

j_gene: TRBJ1-1
abundance: few
d_gene: -
v_gene: TRBV10-1
CDR3nt: TGCGCCAGGCCGACAGCCAGGAACACTGAAGCTTTCTTT
CDR3aa: CARPTARNTEAFF

j_gene: TRBJ2-5
abundance: -
d_gene: -
v_gene: TRBV10-3
CDR3nt: TGTGCCATCAGTGCACCAGACGACCAGCGGGTCCAAGAGACCCAGTACTTC
CDR3aa: CAISAPDDQRVQETQYF

j_gene: TRBJ2-1
abundance: many
d_gene: -
v_gene: TRBV4-3
CDR3nt: TGCGCCAGCAGCCAAGATCATGCACTTAGCTCCTACAATGAGCAGTTCTTC
CDR3aa: CASSQDHALSSYNEQFF

j_gene: TRBJ2-1
abundance: -
d_gene: TRBD2
v_gene: TRBV7-8
CDR3nt: TGTGCCAGCAGCTTGGCACTAGCGGGAGGGCTCTCCTACAATGAGCAGTTCTTC
CDR3aa: CASSLALAGGLSYNEQFF

j_gene: TRBJ2-1
abundance: -
d_gene: -
v_gene: TRBV4-1
CDR3nt: TGCGCCAGCAGCGGCCTATGGGCAAAAAATGAGCAGTTCTTC
CDR3aa: CASSGLWAKNEQFF

j_gene: TRBJ2-5
abundance: -
d_gene: TRBD2
v_gene: TRBV20-1
CDR3nt: TGCAGTGCTAGGCCCGGGACTAGCGGGAGCGAGACCCAGTACTTC
CDR3aa: CSARPGTSGSETQYF

j_gene: TRBJ1-1
abundance: -
d_gene: -
v_gene: TRBV12-3/TRBV12-4
CDR3nt: TGTGCCAGCAGTTTAGTGACAGCTTATAACACTGAAGCTTTCTTT
CDR3aa: CASSLVTAYNTEAFF

j_gene: TRBJ2-1
abundance: -
d_gene: TRBD2
v_gene: TRBV12-3/TRBV12-4
CDR3nt: TGTGCCAGCAGTGGACTAGCGGGAACAAGTGAGCAGTTCTTC
CDR3aa: CASSGLAGTSEQFF

j_gene: TRBJ1-5
abundance: -
d_gene: -
v_gene: TRBV27
CDR3nt: TGTGCCAGCAGTTGGCGCGGAAATCAGCCCCAGCATTTT
CDR3aa: CASSWRGNQPQHF

j_gene: TRBJ2-6
abundance: few
d_gene: -
v_gene: TRBV10-3
CDR3nt: TGTGCCATCGGCTACCGCTCTGGGGCCAACGTCCTGACTTTC
CDR3aa: CAIGYRSGANVLTF

j_gene: TRBJ2-2
abundance: few
d_gene: TRBD1
v_gene: TRBV5-5
CDR3nt: TGTGCCAGCACCCCGGGACAGGGTAATACCGGGGAGCTGTTTTTT
CDR3aa: CASTPGQGNTGELFF

j_gene: TRBJ2-5
abundance: -
d_gene: -
v_gene: TRBV9
CDR3nt: TGTGCCAGCAGCGTAGAGGTGGGTCAAGAGACCCAGTACTTC
CDR3aa: CASSVEVGQETQYF

j_gene: TRBJ2-7
abundance: -
d_gene: TRBD2
v_gene: TRBV20-1
CDR3nt: TGCAGTGCTAGAGATATGCGCGGGAGGGCCGAGGGTTACGAGCAGTACTTC
CDR3aa: CSARDMRGRAEGYEQYF

j_gene: TRBJ2-1
abundance: few
d_gene: TRBD2
v_gene: TRBV11-2
CDR3nt: TGTGCCAGCAGCCCCCATACTAGCGGTACAACGAATGAGCAGTTCTTC
CDR3aa: CASSPHTSGTTNEQFF

j_gene: TRBJ2-2
abundance: -
d_gene: -
v_gene: TRBV10-1
CDR3nt: TGCGCCAGCAGTGCGAACAGGAGATTCCCCGGGGAGCTGTTTTTT
CDR3aa: CASSANRRFPGELFF

j_gene: TRBJ1-6
abundance: few
d_gene: TRBD1
v_gene: TRBV7-6
CDR3nt: TGTGCCAGCAGCTTAGGTTTACAGGGGCCTAATTCACCCCTCCACTTT
CDR3aa: CASSLGLQGPNSPLHF

j_gene: TRBJ2-2
abundance: -
d_gene: TRBD2
v_gene: TRBV5-5
CDR3nt: TGTGCCAGCAGCGGGACTAGCGGGAACACCGGGGAGCTGTTTTTT
CDR3aa: CASSGTSGNTGELFF

j_gene: TRBJ2-6
abundance: few
d_gene: -
v_gene: TRBV19
CDR3nt: TGTGCCAGTACCACGTGGGGATCTGGGGCCAACGTCCTGACTTTC
CDR3aa: CASTTWGSGANVLTF

j_gene: TRBJ2-7
abundance: few
d_gene: -
v_gene: TRBV6-2/TRBV6-3
CDR3nt: TGTGCCAGCAGAAGGACCAAAGGACTCCTCGAGCAGTACTTC
CDR3aa: CASRRTKGLLEQYF

j_gene: TRBJ2-2
abundance: -
d_gene: TRBD1
v_gene: TRBV5-6
CDR3nt: TGTGCCAGCAGCTTGGATTTGTGGGACAGACTATCGAACACCGGGGAGCTGTTTTTT
CDR3aa: CASSLDLWDRLSNTGELFF

j_gene: TRBJ2-7
abundance: once
d_gene: -
v_gene: TRBV10-2
CDR3nt: TGCGCCAGCAGTGAGTCTTGGGGGCAGTCCTCCTACGAGCAGCACTTC
CDR3aa: CASSESWGQSSYEQHF